The subject of this entry is one T cell receptor (beta chain). The antigen remains unidentified. The data belong to a study of CXCR3-negative and CXCR3-positive naive CD8 T cells. Broader study findings: Naive CXCR3-negative and CXCR3-positive cells had similar TRBV-TRBJ usage; memory differed. Naive subsets displayed similar surface CD5, and TCR strength was inferred from TRB CDR3 properties.

The libraries of TRB cDNA were constructed through 5' RACE using UMI labels. TCRdb reworked the 5' RACE reads into one entry per CDR3 protein, no DNA. The sample has roughly 39,000 distinct CDR3 sequences, and its top ten clones hold 9.5% to 12%. Sorts performed in triplicate captured 300,000 to 350,000 cells each from every CD8+ T cell subset. What was sequenced was memory CD8+ T cells from blood. The receptor's source is a human donor in good health. Some clones in this sample may be carry-over from other donors' samples.

The CDR3 sequence is CASSARDGPYEQYF. The rearrangement uses TRBV6-6 and TRBJ2-7; lacking DNA, the TRBD1 call made by TCRdb goes unchecked. CDR1 is MNHNY and CDR2 is SVGAGI in the germline V gene (reference sequence). CDR3 length: 14 amino acids.